These 22 T cell receptor beta chains were sequenced from one sample in a study of radiation and T cells in renal cell carcinoma. Generated by immunoSEQ multiplex PCR, the TCRdb table keeps only in-frame clones and is missing some. Seen here are approximately 150,000 clones, less than 90% observed once, and the top ten hold 4.1%. The time point denotes: baseline pretreatment blood. The treatment: 15 Gy SBRT to primary tumor, nephrectomy 4 weeks later. Source: blood, taken from a patient whose treatment included radiotherapy and nephrectomy. These receptors were taken from a woman aged 70-85 years with renal cell carcinoma.

The rearrangement links TRBV11-3 to TRBJ2-4; D may be TRBD1 or TRBD2 (5 bases each). V was shortened by 2 bases and J by 11 bases, with 25 bases between the two germline ends. This CDR3 comprises 17 residues. CDR1 SGHNT and CDR2 YENEEA come from the germline V gene. The CDR3 region has the DNA TGTGCCAGCAGCTTAACCGTTCGGGACGGCCCCCTTGTCGTTCAGTACTTC. Translation gives CASSLTVRDGPLVVQYF.

The rearrangement uses TRBV7-2 and TRBJ2-3, with no clear D. Germline loops: CDR1 SGHTA, CDR2 FQGNSA. This CDR3 contains 16 residues. V lost 4 bases, J lost 1 base, and 15 bases lay in between. The CDR3 here is CASSWPRRTGTDTQYF. DNA for the CDR3: TGTGCCAGCAGCTGGCCCAGACGTACTGGCACAGATACGCAGTATTTT.

This clone came up a few times. The chain joins TRBV19 to TRBJ1-5; D is unclear. The V and J ends lost 4 bases and 4 bases respectively, with 8 bases between them. The CDR3 has 13 residues. The germline gives CDR1 LNHDA, CDR2 SQIVND (reference sequence). The CDR3 loop is CASSTQKNQPQHF. As DNA, the CDR3 is TGTGCCAGTAGTACACAAAAGAATCAGCCCCAGCATTTT.

The V and J genes are TRBV5-6 and TRBJ1-1; 8 bases match TRBD1. V lost 4 bases and J lost 3; bases outside the gene matches: 5. In germline, CDR1 is SGHDT, CDR2 YYEEEE. This CDR3 spans 14 amino acids. CDR3 sequence: CASSLGQGYTEAFF. DNA for the CDR3: TGTGCCAGCAGCCTCGGACAGGGTTACACTGAAGCTTTCTTT.

The chain links TRBV6-1 to TRBJ2-2; D uncertain. The germline V gene encodes CDR1 MNHNS and CDR2 SASEGT. The length of the CDR3 is 11 residues. V dropped 7 bases and J dropped 7 bases, with 7 bases sitting between them. This chain's CDR3 is CASTRFGELFF. CDR3 sequence (DNA): TGTGCCAGCACAAGATTCGGGGAGCTGTTTTTT.

V is TRBV6-6 and J is TRBJ1-2, with 9 bases fitting TRBD1. The V gene's germline CDR1 is MNHNY and CDR2 SVGAGI (reference sequence). The CDR3 loop spans 15 amino acids. V lost 4 bases, J lost 3 bases, and 6 bases stayed unmatched. The DNA for the CDR3 is TGTGCCAGCAGTTCCCGACAGGGGGTGGACTATGGCTACACCTTC. This codes for CASSSRQGVDYGYTF.

J is TRBJ1-2 and V is TRBV27; TRBD1 matches 9 bases. Germline CDR1 and CDR2: MNHEY and SMNVEV (reference sequence). CDR3 length: 13 residues. The junction had 5 bases not matched to a gene; V was cut back by 4 bases and J by 8 bases. The CDR3 region is CASSSGTGKGYTF. The CDR3 DNA reads as TGTGCCAGCAGTTCAGGGACAGGGAAGGGCTACACCTTC.

CDR3 region: CASSVGTGANTEAFF. In DNA form, the CDR3 reads TGTGCCAGCAGCGTGGGGACAGGGGCGAACACTGAAGCTTTCTTT. The J gene is TRBJ1-1, the V gene TRBV9, with TRBD1 matching over 10 bases. The CDR3 sequence is 15 residues long. The germline V gene has CDR1 SGDLS and CDR2 YYNGEE. V lost 2 bases and J lost 1; bases outside the gene matches: 2.

J is TRBJ1-3 and V is TRBV6-1, with no clear D. Germline V gene sequence: CDR1 MNHNS, CDR2 SASEGT. Trimming removed 1 base at V and 0 bases at J, with 4 bases between. The CDR3 sequence is 14 residues long. CDR3 DNA sequence: TGTGCCAGCAGTGAAGGAGACTCTGGAAACACCATATATTTT. Protein product: CASSEGDSGNTIYF.

The chain carries TRBV5-6 and TRBJ1-1; D unresolved. The CDR3 contains 13 residues. The germline V gene has CDR1 SGHDT and CDR2 YYEEEE. V was clipped by 6 bases and J by 4 bases, with 13 bases between them. The CDR3 loop is CASNRWVSTEAFF. CDR3 nucleotides: TGTGCCAGCAACCGATGGGTTAGCACTGAAGCTTTCTTT.

The chain employs TRBV2 and TRBJ1-6; D is perhaps TRBD1 (5 bases). CDR3 length: 15 amino acids. Germline V gene lookup returns CDR1 SNHLY and CDR2 FYNNEI. Trimming shortened V by 6 bases and J by 6 bases, and 15 bases separated the two germline ends. CDR3 DNA: TGTGCCAGCAGATTTACCGGGACGCCTAATTCACCCCTCCACTTT. Amino acids: CASRFTGTPNSPLHF.

The CDR3: CASRGPVTGGSGTEAFF. The CDR3 DNA sequence: TGTGCCAGCAGGGGGCCGGTGACAGGGGGCTCGGGCACTGAAGCTTTCTTT. The J gene is TRBJ1-1, the V gene TRBV7-8; TRBD1 matches at 10 bases. After removal of 6 bases from V and 4 bases from J, the junction contained 14 bases not matched to a gene. Germline values: CDR1 SGHVS, CDR2 FQNEAQ. The CDR3 has 17 residues.

The chain joins TRBV4-3 to TRBJ1-4; TRBD1 matches at 9 bases. The J segment lost 8 bases and the V segment lost 0 bases, leaving 4 bases of the junction unmatched. The CDR3 is made up of 15 amino acids. Germline loops: CDR1 LGHNA, CDR2 YSLEER. In nucleotides, the CDR3 is TGCGCCAGCAGCCAAGACGGGACAGGGTCCGAAAAACTGTTTTTT. As protein: CASSQDGTGSEKLFF.

The chain links TRBV2 to TRBJ2-5, with D possibly matching TRBD1 (5 bases). V dropped 10 bases and J dropped 1 base, with 10 bases sitting between them. CDR3 size: 12 residues. CDR1 and CDR2 from the germline V gene are SNHLY and FYNNEI. Here the CDR3 reads CATLQGQETQYF. For the CDR3, the DNA is TGTGCCACCCTGCAGGGCCAAGAGACCCAGTACTTC.

The chain combines TRBV7-2 with TRBJ1-5, with 9 bases fitting TRBD1. CDR1 SGHTA and CDR2 FQGNSA come from the germline V gene. The CDR3 is 18 residues long. V was clipped by 4 bases and J by 0 bases; unmatched bases: 10. The CDR3 region has the DNA TGTGCCAGCAGCTCGGACAGGGGCCACATCTATAGCAATCAGCCCCAGCATTTT. Translated, it gives CASSSDRGHIYSNQPQHF.

This clone was observed once. The CDR3, as DNA: TGCGCCAGCAGCTTGGGCGGCACCTTAAGCTCCTACAATGAGCAGTTCTTC. Encoded protein: CASSLGGTLSSYNEQFF. V gene TRBV5-1 combines with J gene TRBJ2-1; D uncertain. Trimming took off 0 bases at V and 0 bases at J, with 13 bases between the two ends. CDR1 is SGHRS and CDR2 is YFSETQ in the germline V gene. This CDR3 contains 17 residues.

The V and J genes are TRBV6-5 and TRBJ2-5, with TRBD1 matching 9 bases. CDR1 is MNHEY, CDR2 SVGAGI, per germline. The CDR3 length is 14 residues. Losses at the gene ends were 6 bases for V and 1 base for J; bases not matched to a gene: 3. The chain's CDR3 is CASRQGASQETQYF. Written as DNA, the CDR3 is TGTGCCAGCAGACAGGGGGCGAGCCAAGAGACCCAGTACTTC.

This clone was counted a single time. The genes are TRBV29-1 and TRBJ2-5; D may match TRBD1 or TRBD2 (6 bases each). Judging by the DNA end, TRBJ2-7 fits better; the J call may be wrong. The CDR3 covers 15 residues. Looked up from germline, CDR1 is SQVTM and CDR2 is ANQGSEA. The chain's CDR3 is CSVDSPGGSSYEQYF. The CDR3 DNA is TGCAGCGTTGATTCGCCCGGGGGCAGCTCCTACGAGCAGTACTTC.

This clone was recorded once. The genes are TRBV6-1 and TRBJ1-3; D is possibly TRBD1 (6 bases). Germline-derived CDR1 and CDR2 are MNHNS and SASEGT. This CDR3 has 15 amino acids. The ends were cut back, 2 bases at V and 4 bases at J, with 12 bases in the middle. CDR3: CASSETGLGGNTIYF. The CDR3 region has the DNA TGTGCCAGCAGTGAAACAGGGTTAGGGGGAAACACCATATATTTT.

As concerns this clone: A read error may account for a junction end that differs from germline. This chain connects TRBV7-2 to TRBJ2-7, with D possibly TRBD2 on 5 matching bases. This CDR3 comprises 13 residues. Germline V gene lookup returns CDR1 SGHTA and CDR2 FQGNSA. The DNA for the CDR3 is TGTGCCAGTAGCTCGGACTCATTCTACGAGCAGTACTTC. Translated, it gives CASSSDSFYEQYF.

The V call is TRBV27, the J call TRBJ1-1; 9 bases are shared with TRBD1. Germline trimming cut 7 bases from V and 5 bases from J; bases unmatched to any gene: 8. Per germline, CDR1 MNHEY and CDR2 SMNVEV (reference sequence). There are 14 residues in the CDR3. CDR3 coding DNA: TGTGCCAGCATACCGACAGGGGGGAGTACTGAAGCTTTCTTT. Translated: CASIPTGGSTEAFF.

This clone came up once. The V and J genes are TRBV11-2 and TRBJ2-7, with D uncertain. V was trimmed by 1 base and J by 8 bases, leaving 9 bases between them. This CDR3 has 12 residues. CDR1 and CDR2 (germline): SGHAT, FQNNGV. CDR3 nucleotides: TGTGCCAGCAGCTTAGTCTCCGGACAGCAGTACTTC. As protein: CASSLVSGQQYF.